One and the same sample provided the 14 T cell receptor beta chains below, sequenced in a study of T cells in Graves' hyperthyroidism and ophthalmopathy. What was amplified from RNA transcripts were TCR beta CDR3 regions. HTBI primers were employed in a first-round RT-PCR of the TCR CDR3. TCRdb reprocessed the multiplex PCR reads via MiXCR and lists one record per CDR3 protein. In the table there are about 640,000 distinct CDR3 sequences, less than 25% of which are singletons. Sequenced input: blood. The receptor source for this set is a man between 25 and 39 years old with Graves' ophthalmopathy.

The V call is TRBV30, the J call TRBJ1-2; a weak D match, TRBD1 (5 bases). V lost 2 bases, J lost 5 bases, and 15 bases lay in between. The length of the CDR3 is 14 residues. CDR1 and CDR2 (germline): GTSNPN, SVGIG (reference sequence). CDR3 nucleotides: TGTGCCTGGAGTCCCCGGGACGTGAGATATGGCTACACCTTC. Translating gives CAWSPRDVRYGYTF.

The CDR3 here is CASSFVQGANDQPQHF. The CDR3 DNA reads as TGTGCCAGCAGTTTCGTACAGGGGGCCAACGATCAGCCCCAGCATTTT. The chain has TRBV6-1 and TRBJ1-5, with 9 bases fitting TRBD1. This CDR3 is built from 16 residues. From germline, CDR1 is MNHNS and CDR2 SASEGT. V lost 5 bases, J lost 5 bases, and 10 bases stayed unmatched.

This clonotype was seen more than once but under ten times. V usage is TRBV4-1 and J usage is TRBJ2-1; 8 bases map to TRBD2. V shed 4 bases, J shed 2 bases, and the junction held 4 bases outside the gene matches. CDR1 MGHRA and CDR2 YSYEKL come from the germline V gene. This CDR3 is built from 15 residues. The CDR3 protein is CASSPRTSTYNEQFF. CDR3 sequence (DNA): TGCGCCAGCAGCCCTAGGACTAGCACCTACAATGAGCAGTTCTTC.

This clonotype was recorded a few times. This chain connects TRBV27 to TRBJ2-1, with 10 positions matching TRBD2. Trimming at V came to 3 bases and at J to 0 bases, leaving 5 bases not matched to a gene. The germline V gene encodes CDR1 MNHEY and CDR2 SMNVEV (reference sequence). This CDR3 has 17 residues. The CDR3 sequence is CASSFLASGSSYNEQFF. The DNA for the CDR3 is TGTGCCAGCAGTTTTCTGGCTAGCGGGAGCTCCTACAATGAGCAGTTCTTC.

This sequence joins TRBV20-1 and TRBJ2-7; D ambiguous. The CDR3 is made up of 14 amino acids. Germline-derived CDR1 and CDR2 are DFQATT and SNEGSKA (reference sequence). V was trimmed by 6 bases and J by 2 bases, leaving 17 bases between them. CDR3 protein: CSAHGSSRTYEQYF. The DNA of the CDR3 is TGCAGTGCCCACGGGTCATCCCGGACCTACGAGCAGTACTTC.

This clonotype was seen at least ten times. V and J are TRBV5-1 and TRBJ2-3; D unresolved. Germline V gene data show CDR1 as SGHRS and CDR2 as YFSETQ. The CDR3 extends over 13 amino acids. The V end lost 3 bases, the J end lost 3 bases, and 8 bases lay between the germline ends. In DNA, the CDR3 is TGCGCCAGCAGCTCGAAGGGTACAGATACGCAGTATTTT. It encodes CASSSKGTDTQYF.

The chain is built from TRBV18 and TRBJ1-1, with TRBD1 matching 8 bases. CDR3 size: 15 residues. J gave up 5 bases and V 8 bases, and 13 bases lay outside the gene matches. Germline values: CDR1 KGHSH, CDR2 LQKENI. The chain's CDR3 is CASSVEPGGSTEAFF. The CDR3 DNA reads TGTGCCAGCAGCGTAGAGCCAGGGGGCAGTACTGAAGCTTTCTTT.

V and J are TRBV4-2 and TRBJ2-3; D unclear. Germline V gene lookup returns CDR1 LGHNA and CDR2 YNFKEQ. The CDR3 runs 13 residues. V lost 0 bases, J lost 3 bases, and 4 bases lay in between. The DNA for the CDR3 is TGTGCCAGCAGCCAAGAAGGGACAGATACGCAGTATTTT. The encoded protein is CASSQEGTDTQYF.

This clonotype appeared many times. The rearrangement links TRBV30 to TRBJ1-2; D remains unclear. Germline loops: CDR1 GTSNPN, CDR2 SVGIG (reference sequence). The CDR3 is 12 residues long. The germline V and J ends were trimmed by 2 bases and 8 bases, with 12 bases remaining between them. The CDR3 sequence is CAWSPAGAGYTF. In DNA form, the CDR3 reads TGTGCCTGGAGTCCGGCAGGCGCGGGCTACACCTTC.

This clonotype was picked up many times. The chain recombines TRBV7-9 with TRBJ2-7, with D hard to call. Per the germline V gene, CDR1 is SEHNR and CDR2 is FQNEAQ (reference sequence). V lost 10 bases and J lost 1, with 17 bases in between. CDR3 length equals 14 residues. The CDR3 DNA sequence: TGTGCCACCAACCTGGGTCTAGGGTCCTACGAGCAGTACTTC. Residues: CATNLGLGSYEQYF.

The genes are TRBV28 and TRBJ2-1; 10 nucleotides match TRBD1. V lost 6 bases to trimming and J lost 4 bases; unmatched junction nucleotides: 6. CDR3 length: 15 amino acids. Germline CDR1 and CDR2: MDHEN and SYDVKM. The CDR3 nucleotides are TGTGCCAGCAGAATCGGACAGGGGGGATACAATGAGCAGTTCTTC. Its translation: CASRIGQGGYNEQFF. Using reference TRBV28 and TRBJ2-1 for the parts outside the CDR3, the full variable domain is DVKVTQSSRYLVKRTGEKVFLECVQDMDHENMFWYRQDPGLGLRLIYFSYDVKMKEKGDIPEGYSVSREKKERFSLILESASTNQTSMYLCASRIGQGGYNEQFFGPGTRLTVL.

This chain uses TRBV7-9 with TRBJ2-4; D remains ambiguous. Trimming pared 4 bases from V and 0 bases from J, leaving 13 bases between. The germline CDR1 and CDR2 sequences are SEHNR and FQNEAQ (reference sequence). CDR3 size: 16 residues. The CDR3 region is CASSSQTPLAKNIQYF. The CDR3 coding sequence is TGTGCCAGCAGCTCCCAGACCCCACTAGCCAAAAACATTCAGTACTTC.

CDR3 nucleotide sequence: TGTGCCAGCAGCCCGGACAGTATCACAGATACGCAGTATTTT. This codes for CASSPDSITDTQYF. The chain has TRBV7-6 and TRBJ2-3; D possibly corresponds to TRBD1 (6 bases). The germline gives CDR1 SGHVS, CDR2 FNYEAQ. Trimming took off 5 bases at V and 2 bases at J, with 11 bases between the two ends. The CDR3 covers 14 residues.

The rearrangement joins TRBV11-3 to TRBJ1-1, with D possibly matching TRBD1 (6 bases). The V end lost 6 bases, the J end lost 4 bases, and 24 bases lay between the germline ends. Per the germline V gene, CDR1 is SGHNT and CDR2 is YENEEA. This CDR3 contains 17 residues. The CDR3 is CASRYHTGGGVSTEAFF. CDR3 nucleotide sequence: TGTGCCAGCAGATACCACACCGGGGGCGGAGTAAGCACTGAAGCTTTCTTT.